The 3 T cell receptor beta chains below come from one sample, sequenced in a study of shared T cell receptors in the human thymus. The method was immunoSEQ multiplex PCR; TCRdb's version includes in-frame clones alone and lacks a portion of them. The profile shows 72,000 or so clones, about 95% of them singletons. Sequenced material: thymocytes. The receptors were gathered from a human donor.

The gene calls are TRBV5-8 and TRBJ1-2; D remains unclear. The CDR3 has 12 residues. Germline CDR1 and CDR2: SGHTS and YDEGEE. The V gene lost 8 bases and the J gene lost 1 base, with 9 bases spanning the gap. Here the CDR3 DNA reads TGTGCCAGGCCACAGAGTAACTATGGCTACACCTTC. Amino acids: CARPQSNYGYTF.

The chain uses TRBV7-2 and TRBJ2-7; TRBD1 aligns across 7 bases. Trimming cost V 4 bases and J 5 bases; bases outside gene matches: 14. CDR1 and CDR2 from the germline V gene are SGHTA and FQGNSA. This CDR3 has 16 amino acids. The CDR3 protein is CASSSATDRALDEQYF. Written as DNA, the CDR3 is TGTGCCAGCAGCTCAGCTACAGACAGGGCTCTGGACGAGCAGTACTTC.

The genes are TRBV14 and TRBJ2-1; 7 bases are a match to TRBD1. There are 15 residues in the CDR3. Germline CDR1 reads SGHDN; CDR2 reads FVKESK. V dropped 4 bases and J dropped 2; count of bases not matched to a gene: 5. The chain's CDR3 is CASSLRDRTYNEQFF. The CDR3 DNA is TGTGCCAGCAGCCTCCGGGACAGAACCTACAATGAGCAGTTCTTC. Using reference TRBV14 and TRBJ2-1 for the parts outside the CDR3, the full variable domain is EAGVTQFPSHSVIEKGQTVTLRCDPISGHDNLYWYRRVMGKEIKFLLHFVKESKQDESGMPNNRFLAERTGGTYSTLKVQPAELEDSGVYFCASSLRDRTYNEQFFGPGTRLTVL.